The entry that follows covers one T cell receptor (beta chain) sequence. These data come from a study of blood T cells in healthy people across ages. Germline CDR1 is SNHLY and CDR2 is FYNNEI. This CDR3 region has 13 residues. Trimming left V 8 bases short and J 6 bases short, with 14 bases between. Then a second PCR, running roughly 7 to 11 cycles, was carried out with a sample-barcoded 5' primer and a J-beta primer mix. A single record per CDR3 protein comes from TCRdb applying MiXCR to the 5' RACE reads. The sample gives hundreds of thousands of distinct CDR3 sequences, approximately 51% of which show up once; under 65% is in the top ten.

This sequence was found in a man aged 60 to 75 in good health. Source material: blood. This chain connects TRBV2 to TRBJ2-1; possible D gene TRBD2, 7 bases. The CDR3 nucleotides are TGTGCCAGCTCGCGGGGGACATCCAATGAGCAGTTCTTC. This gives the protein CASSRGTSNEQFF.